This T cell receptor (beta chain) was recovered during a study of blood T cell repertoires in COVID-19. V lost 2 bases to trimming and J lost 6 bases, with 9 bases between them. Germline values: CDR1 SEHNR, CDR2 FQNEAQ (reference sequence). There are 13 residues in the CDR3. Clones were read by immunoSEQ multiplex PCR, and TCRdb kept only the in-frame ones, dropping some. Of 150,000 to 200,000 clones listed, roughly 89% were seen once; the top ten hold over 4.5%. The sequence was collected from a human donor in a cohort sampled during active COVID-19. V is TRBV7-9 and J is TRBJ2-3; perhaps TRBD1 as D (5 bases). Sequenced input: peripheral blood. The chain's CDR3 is CASSLSGRDTQYF. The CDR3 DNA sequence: TGTGCCAGCAGCTTATCAGGGCGGGATACGCAGTATTTT.